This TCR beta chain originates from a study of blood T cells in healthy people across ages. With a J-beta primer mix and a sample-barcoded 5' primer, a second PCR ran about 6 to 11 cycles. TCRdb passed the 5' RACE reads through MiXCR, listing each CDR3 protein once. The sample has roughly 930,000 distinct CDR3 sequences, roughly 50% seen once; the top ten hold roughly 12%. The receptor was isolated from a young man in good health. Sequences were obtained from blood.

The CDR3 reads CASSFSGGMGDSPLHF. The CDR3 region has the DNA TGTGCCAGCAGCTTCTCAGGGGGCATGGGCGATTCACCCCTCCACTTT. This sequence joins TRBV11-2 and TRBJ1-6, with 8 bases identical to TRBD1. This CDR3 is 16 amino acids long. V dropped 3 bases and J dropped 8; count of bases not matched to a gene: 9. Germline-derived CDR1 and CDR2 are SGHAT and FQNNGV.